The rows below give T cell receptor beta chains drawn from one sample of a study of blood T cells in healthy people across ages. TCRdb reprocessed the 5' RACE reads with MiXCR, giving one entry per CDR3 protein. The profile shows about 2 million distinct CDR3 sequences, 40% to 55% of them singletons. Specimen: blood. These receptors all stem from a woman aged 40 to 50 in good health. Both conserved end residues are part of each CDR3. A D gene is named only where the DNA matches it firmly. Clone size is not always given. Where it is, it says once, few, many or a class for expanded clones.

j_call | clone_size | v_call | d_call | cdr3_nt | cdr3_aa
TRBJ1-1 | - | TRBV28 | TRBD1 | TGTGCCAGCAGTTTTAACAGGGGCCTGAACACTGAAGCTTTCTTT | CASSFNRGLNTEAFF
TRBJ2-7 | - | TRBV2 | - | TGTGCCAGCAGTGAAGAAAAGGGAGAGTCCCCCTACGAGCAGTACTTC | CASSEEKGESPYEQYF
TRBJ1-2 | - | TRBV4-3 | - | TGCGCCAGCAGCCAAGATCCCCCACGGGGGGCGGAGGGCTACACCTTC | CASSQDPPRGAEGYTF
TRBJ2-1 | few | TRBV7-2 | - | TGTGCCAGCAGCTTAGGCAGAATGGATGAGCAGTTCTTC | CASSLGRMDEQFF
TRBJ2-7 | few | TRBV5-1 | TRBD1 | TGCGCCAGCAGCACAACAACAGGGGTCTTGGCTTACGAGCAGTACTTC | CASSTTTGVLAYEQYF
TRBJ2-1 | - | TRBV11-2 | TRBD2 | TGTGCCAGCAGCTTATTCCTCGCCGGGACTAGCTCACAATCCTCCTACAATGAGCAGTTCTTC | CASSLFLAGTSSQSSYNEQFF
TRBJ2-5 | - | TRBV28 | - | TGTGCCAGCAGTCTACCGGGCCCTCAAAAAGAGACCCAGTACTTC | CASSLPGPQKETQYF
TRBJ2-7 | - | TRBV29-1 | - | TGCAGCGTTGCCAACCACGAGCAGTACTTC | CSVANHEQYF
TRBJ2-3 | once | TRBV20-1 | TRBD2 | TGCAGTGCTAGAGATCAACTAGCGGGGCCGGGGGATACGCAGTATTTT | CSARDQLAGPGDTQYF
TRBJ2-7 | - | TRBV6-5 | - | TGTGCCAGCAGTTATTCCGAGAATCCCTCCTACGAGCAGTACTTC | CASSYSENPSYEQYF
TRBJ2-6 | - | TRBV6-6 | - | TGTGTCAGCAGTGGGGGGGGGCCTCAAGGGGCCAACGTCCTGACTTTC | CVSSGGGPQGANVLTF
TRBJ2-7 | - | TRBV6-2/TRBV6-3 | - | TGTGCCAGCAGTGTACCATATTACGAGCAGTACTTC | CASSVPYYEQYF
TRBJ2-5 | few | TRBV29-1 | - | TGCAGCGCGGCCCTGGCGGAGACCCAGTACTTC | CSAALAETQYF
TRBJ1-2 | few | TRBV7-3 | - | TGTGCCAGCAGCTTAGGTTCTAAGGGGGTAGACTATGGCTACACCTTC | CASSLGSKGVDYGYTF
TRBJ2-3 | once | TRBV3-1 | - | TGTGCCAGCAGTAGACACTTAGGCGGGGACACAGATACGCAGTATTTT | CASSRHLGGDTDTQYF
TRBJ1-5 | - | TRBV27 | - | TGTGCCAGCGCCTCTCACGTAAGCAATCAGCCCCAGCATTTT | CASASHVSNQPQHF
TRBJ2-4 | few | TRBV28 | - | TGTGCCAGCAGTTTGCCTAGCGAGCTCGGGAGCATTCAGTACTTC | CASSLPSELGSIQYF
TRBJ1-2 | few | TRBV4-3 | TRBD1 | TGCGCCAGCAGCCAAGATCTGGACAGGACGATCTATGGCTACACCTTC | CASSQDLDRTIYGYTF
TRBJ2-5 | - | TRBV28 | TRBD1 | TGTGCCAGCACCTCAGGTGCCCGACAGGGTATGGAGACCCAGTACTTC | CASTSGARQGMETQYF
TRBJ2-6 | - | TRBV27 | TRBD1 | TGTGCCACCACAGGGGGGACCTCTGGGGCCAACGTCCTGACTTTC | CATTGGTSGANVLTF
TRBJ1-2 | few | TRBV20-1 | - | TGCAGTGCAGGGAGAGGCGCCAACTATGGCTACACCTTC | CSAGRGANYGYTF
TRBJ1-5 | - | TRBV6-6 | TRBD1 | TGTGCCAGCAGCCGGGACAGCTACAATCAGCCCCAGCATTTT | CASSRDSYNQPQHF
TRBJ2-3 | - | TRBV12-3/TRBV12-4 | TRBD2 | TGTGCCAGCAGCATACTAGCGGGGGGGGCAGATACGCAGTATTTT | CASSILAGGADTQYF
TRBJ2-1 | - | TRBV28 | - | TGTGCCAGCAGCACTGGACTAATTCACGGACGTTTCGCTAGCGAGTACAATGAGCAGTTCTTC | CASSTGLIHGRFASEYNEQFF
TRBJ2-5 | - | TRBV3-1 | - | TGTGCCAGCAGCCCACATACAAGAACTGCCGGGGCCCAAGAGACCCAGTACTTC | CASSPHTRTAGAQETQYF
TRBJ2-6 | - | TRBV28 | TRBD1 | TGTGCCAGCAGTCCCCGGGCCGGGACAGGGTCATCCTCTGGGGCCAACGTCCTGACTTTC | CASSPRAGTGSSSGANVLTF
TRBJ1-2 | many | TRBV10-3 | TRBD1 | TGTGCCATCAGTGAGAGACAGGGGGCTTATGGCTACACCTTC | CAISERQGAYGYTF
TRBJ1-2 | few | TRBV18 | - | TGTGCCAGCTCACCGAAAAGTGGCAGCGGGTATGGCTACACCTTC | CASSPKSGSGYGYTF
TRBJ2-7 | - | TRBV9 | - | TGTGCCAGCAGCCCCAGGCGTGGCTATTCCTACGAGCAGTACTTC | CASSPRRGYSYEQYF
TRBJ1-6 | few | TRBV25-1 | TRBD1 | TGTGCCAGCAGTGCCTCGACAGGGGGCGCACCCCTCCACTTT | CASSASTGGAPLHF
TRBJ2-1 | few | TRBV21-1 | - | TGTGCCAGCAGCCCAAAGTGTCCTAGCGGGGGGGGCTCCTACAATGAGCAGTTCTTC | CASSPKCPSGGGSYNEQFF
TRBJ2-7 | many | TRBV13 | - | TGTGCCAGCAGCCCCGGTCGAGGGGGCTACGAGCAGTACTTC | CASSPGRGGYEQYF
TRBJ2-1 | - | TRBV24-1 | TRBD1 | TGTGTCACCAGTGATCCCCGGACAGGGCCGTCCTACAATGAGCAGTTCTTC | CVTSDPRTGPSYNEQFF
TRBJ2-5 | - | TRBV28 | - | TGTGCCAGCAGACTGGGAGTCAATGAGCAGTACTTC | CASRLGVNEQYF
TRBJ2-5 | - | TRBV6-2/TRBV6-3 | - | TGTGCCATCAGTTACACTCGACCCCGGGAGACCCAGTACTTC | CAISYTRPRETQYF
TRBJ2-5 | few | TRBV20-1 | - | TGCAGTTCCGTGGGCGGTGGGGAAAGTATGGAGACCCAGTACTTC | CSSVGGGESMETQYF
TRBJ2-1 | - | TRBV28 | TRBD2 | TGTGCCAGCAAAGGACTAGGCTACAATGAGCAGTTCTTC | CASKGLGYNEQFF
TRBJ2-1 | few | TRBV7-2 | - | TGTGCCAGCAGCCTCCTAGGGTTAAGGGGTGAGCAGTTCTTC | CASSLLGLRGEQFF